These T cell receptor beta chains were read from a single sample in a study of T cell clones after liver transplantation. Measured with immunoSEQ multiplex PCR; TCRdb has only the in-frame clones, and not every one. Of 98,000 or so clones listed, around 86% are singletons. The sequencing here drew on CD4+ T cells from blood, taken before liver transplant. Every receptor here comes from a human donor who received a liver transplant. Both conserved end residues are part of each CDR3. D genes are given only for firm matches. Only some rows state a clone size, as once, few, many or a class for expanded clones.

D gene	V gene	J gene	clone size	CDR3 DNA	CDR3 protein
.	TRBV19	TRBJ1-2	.	TGTGCCAGTAGTACCCCCCGGGGAGCTAACTATGGCTACACCTTC	CASSTPRGANYGYTF
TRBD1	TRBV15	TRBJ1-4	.	TGTGCCACCTCTACGGACAGGGGCCCAACTAATGAAAAACTGTTTTTT	CATSTDRGPTNEKLFF
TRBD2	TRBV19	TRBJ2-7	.	TGTGCCAGTAGGATCCACGGGGGGAGCTCCTACGAGCAGTACTTC	CASRIHGGSSYEQYF
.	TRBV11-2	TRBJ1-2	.	TGTGCCAGCAGCTTAGATCGTGGTGGCTACACCTTC	CASSLDRGGYTF
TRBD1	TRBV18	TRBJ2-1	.	TGTGCCAGCTCACCACCGGGGACAGGATCCTACAATGAGCAGTTCTTC	CASSPPGTGSYNEQFF
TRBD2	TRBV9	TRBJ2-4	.	TGTGCCAGCAGCCCCGGGACTAGCGGGAAGACCATTCAGTACTTC	CASSPGTSGKTIQYF
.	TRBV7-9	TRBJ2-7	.	TGTGCCAGCAGCTTAATCGGGTACGAGCAGTACTTC	CASSLIGYEQYF
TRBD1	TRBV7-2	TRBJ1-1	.	TGTGCCAGCAGCTCAAGGGACAGGTCGAACACTGAAGCTTTCTTT	CASSSRDRSNTEAFF
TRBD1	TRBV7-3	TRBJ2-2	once	TGTGCCAGCAGCTTTAGACAGGGAACGAACACCGGGGAGCTGTTTTTT	CASSFRQGTNTGELFF
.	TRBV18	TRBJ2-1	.	TGTGCCAGCTCACTACGACAGTCCGGTGACAATGAGCAGTTCTTC	CASSLRQSGDNEQFF
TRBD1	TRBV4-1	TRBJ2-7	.	TGCGCCAGCAGCCAAGGTCCTGGGACAGCTTCTTACGAGCAGTACTTC	CASSQGPGTASYEQYF
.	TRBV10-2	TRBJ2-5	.	TGCGCCAGCAGTGACCCGAACAGACTACATCAAGAGACCCAGTACTTC	CASSDPNRLHQETQYF
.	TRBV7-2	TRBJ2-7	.	TGTGCCAGCAGCCAACAAGGGAGCTCCTACGAGCAGTACTTC	CASSQQGSSYEQYF
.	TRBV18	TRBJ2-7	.	TGTGCCAGCTCCCCCACCCAGGGAAACTACGAGCAGTACTTC	CASSPTQGNYEQYF
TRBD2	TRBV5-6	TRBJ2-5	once	TGTGCCAGCAGCAAACTAGCGGGGGGGCTAGAGACCCAGTACTTC	CASSKLAGGLETQYF
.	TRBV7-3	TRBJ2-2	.	TGTGCCAGCAGTATGGCTACAGGGTTCACCGGGGAGCTGTTTTTT	CASSMATGFTGELFF
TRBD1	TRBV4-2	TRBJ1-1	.	TGTGCCAGCAGCCTCCAGGGGGGTGACACTGAAGCTTTCTTT	CASSLQGGDTEAFF
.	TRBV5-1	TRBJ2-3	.	TGCGCCAGCAGCTTGGGCAGGGCCAGCACAGATACGCAGTATTTT	CASSLGRASTDTQYF
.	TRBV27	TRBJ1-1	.	TGTGCCAGCCATGCTCCGGGACTGGGGGTGGAGACTGAAGCTTTCTTT	CASHAPGLGVETEAFF
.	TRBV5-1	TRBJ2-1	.	TGCGCCAGCAGCTTAGACAATGAGCAGTTCTTC	CASSLDNEQFF
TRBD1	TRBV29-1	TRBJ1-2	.	TGCAGCGTTGAATCGGGACAGTCGCCCTATGGCTACACCTTC	CSVESGQSPYGYTF
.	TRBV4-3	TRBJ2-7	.	TGCGCCAGCAGCCAAGGCGGCCCGGACAGGCAGTACTTC	CASSQGGPDRQYF
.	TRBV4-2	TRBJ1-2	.	TGTGCCAGCAGCCAAGATATCGGGGGCCACTATGGCTACACCTTC	CASSQDIGGHYGYTF
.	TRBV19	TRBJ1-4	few	TGTGCCAGTAGTATAGATCCTGTGGGGCCGTGGGTGTTTTTT	CASSIDPVGPWVFF
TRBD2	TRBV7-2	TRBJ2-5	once	TGTGCCAGCAGCTACCAGCGGGGGGGTTGGGAGACCCAGTACTTC	CASSYQRGGWETQYF
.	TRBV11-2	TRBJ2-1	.	TGTGCCAGCAGCTTAGATCTAGGGAGCCCCTACAATGAGCAGTTCTTC	CASSLDLGSPYNEQFF
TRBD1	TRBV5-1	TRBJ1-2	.	TGCGCCAGCAGCTCAGGACAGGGCAACTATGGCTACACCTTC	CASSSGQGNYGYTF
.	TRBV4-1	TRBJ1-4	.	TGCGCCAGCAGCCAACTCCCCACCGGGGAGGAAAAACTGTTTTTT	CASSQLPTGEEKLFF
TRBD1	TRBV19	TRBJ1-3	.	TGTGCCAGTAGAACCACCGGGACAGGGGTCGGAAACACCATATATTTT	CASRTTGTGVGNTIYF
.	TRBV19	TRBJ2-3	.	TGTGCCAGTAACCCCCTCTTTTCAGGCGATACGCAGTATTTT	CASNPLFSGDTQYF
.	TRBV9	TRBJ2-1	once	TGTGCCAGCAGCGTAGGGTCCCGACAGACCCACAATGAGCAGTTCTTC	CASSVGSRQTHNEQFF
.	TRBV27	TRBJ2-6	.	TGTGCCAGTATGCCCCTCTCTGGGGCCAACGTCCTGACTTTC	CASMPLSGANVLTF
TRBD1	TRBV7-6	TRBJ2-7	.	TGTGCCAGCAGCTTGTCCTTCAGGGGGCGCCTTGGGAACGAGCAGTACTTC	CASSLSFRGRLGNEQYF
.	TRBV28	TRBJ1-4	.	TGTGCCAGCAGGAGCGCGGGGAGGAATAATGAAAAACTGTTTTTT	CASRSAGRNNEKLFF
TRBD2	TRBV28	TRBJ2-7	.	TGTGCCAGCAGTCCCACTAGCGCCACCTACGAGCAGTACTTC	CASSPTSATYEQYF
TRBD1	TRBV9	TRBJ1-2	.	TGTGCCAGCAGCGTAGCGTCAGGGACAGCCACCTATGGCTACACCTTC	CASSVASGTATYGYTF
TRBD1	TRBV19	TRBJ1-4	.	TGTGCCAGTACCATCCCGGGACAGGCCCGGCAGCTGTTTTTT	CASTIPGQARQLFF
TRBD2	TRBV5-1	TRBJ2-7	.	TGCGCCAGCAGCCCGGGACTAGCGGGAGGCGCCTACGAGCAGTACTTC	CASSPGLAGGAYEQYF
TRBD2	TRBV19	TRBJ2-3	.	TGTGCCAGTAGCAGACTAGCGGGAGGCAGCACAGATACGCAGTATTTT	CASSRLAGGSTDTQYF
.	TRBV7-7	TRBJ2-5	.	TGTGCCAGCAGCTTAGGGCAGGGCGAGCACCAAGAGACCCAGTACTTC	CASSLGQGEHQETQYF
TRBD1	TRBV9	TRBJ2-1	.	TGTGCCAGCAGCGTACGACAGGGATGGCAGAGTGAGCAGTTCTTC	CASSVRQGWQSEQFF
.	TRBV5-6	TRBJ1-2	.	TGTGCCAGCAGCTTGCAGGGGTTAGGCTACACCTTC	CASSLQGLGYTF
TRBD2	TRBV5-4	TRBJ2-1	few	TGTGCCGGGAATAGCGGGGGGGCCCCCTACAATGAGCAGTTCTTC	CAGNSGGAPYNEQFF
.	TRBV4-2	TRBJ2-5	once	TGTGCCGTAGCCAAGAGCCTTCAAGAGACCCAGTACTTC	CAVAKSLQETQYF
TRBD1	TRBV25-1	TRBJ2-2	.	TGTGCCAGCAAGGGACAGGGCCGGACCGGGGAGCTGTTTTTT	CASKGQGRTGELFF
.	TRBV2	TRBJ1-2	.	TGTGCCAGCCGGGACTGGGCTAACTATGGCTACACCTTC	CASRDWANYGYTF
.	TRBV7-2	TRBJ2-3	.	TGTGCCAGCAGCTTAAAGGCGACTACTTCAGATACGCAGTATTTT	CASSLKATTSDTQYF
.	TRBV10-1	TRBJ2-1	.	TGCGCCAGCAGTGAGTCAGGGACACTAAACAATGAGCAGTTCTTC	CASSESGTLNNEQFF
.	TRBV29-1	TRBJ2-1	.	TGCAGCGTCGAGTCCCCATCGGAGCAGTTCTTC	CSVESPSEQFF
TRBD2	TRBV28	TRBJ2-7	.	TGTGCCAGCAGTTACACTAGCGGGAGTGGCGAGCAGTACTTC	CASSYTSGSGEQYF
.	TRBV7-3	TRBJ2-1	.	TGTGCCAGCAGCAGAGCCGGGACCAAAGGCGAGGAGCAGTTCTTC	CASSRAGTKGEEQFF
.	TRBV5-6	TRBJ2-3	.	TGTGCCAGCAGCTTGGGTCCAGGGAGCACAGATACGCAGTATTTT	CASSLGPGSTDTQYF
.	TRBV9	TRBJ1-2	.	TGTGCCAGCAGTCTAGAGACCTCGAACTATGGCTACACCTTC	CASSLETSNYGYTF